This is a list of T cell receptor beta chains from one sample in a study of early T cells in non-severe SARS-CoV-2 infection. TCRdb processed the 5' RACE reads anew with MiXCR; each CDR3 protein has one entry. This table holds fewer than 55,000 distinct CDR3 sequences, 8% to 13% found once. Sample: whole blood. The receptors originated from an adult who was a healthcare worker with PCR-confirmed SARS-CoV-2 infection or an uninfected control (not recorded which). Both conserved end residues are part of each CDR3. The D gene is left open where the match is weak. Size tells how often a clone was seen (once, few, many) or the class of an expanded clone, and some rows leave it out.

cdr3_aa: CASSFSGIDEKLFF; cdr3_nt: TGTGCCAGCAGTTTTTCGGGGATTGATGAAAAACTGTTTTTT; d_call: NA; clone_size: NA; v_call: TRBV27; j_call: TRBJ1-4; cdr3_length: 14
cdr3_aa: CAWMTEGVGNEKLFF; cdr3_nt: TGTGCCTGGATGACGGAAGGGGTCGGGAATGAAAAACTGTTTTTT; d_call: NA; clone_size: NA; v_call: TRBV30; j_call: TRBJ1-4; cdr3_length: 15
cdr3_aa: CASSQEWAGTRGDIQYF; cdr3_nt: TGCGCCAGCAGCCAAGAATGGGCAGGGACTAGGGGGGACATTCAGTACTTC; d_call: TRBD2; clone_size: NA; v_call: TRBV4-1; j_call: TRBJ2-4; cdr3_length: 17
cdr3_aa: CASSQVKGQQYF; cdr3_nt: TGTGCCAGCAGCCAAGTTAAGGGGCAGCAGTACTTC; d_call: NA; clone_size: many; v_call: TRBV3-1; j_call: TRBJ2-7; cdr3_length: 12
cdr3_aa: CASWQDQTGPNTEAFF; cdr3_nt: TGCGCCAGCTGGCAGGATCAAACAGGGCCCAACACTGAAGCTTTCTTT; d_call: NA; clone_size: NA; v_call: TRBV5-1; j_call: TRBJ1-1; cdr3_length: 16
cdr3_aa: CASSIGTSPYNEQFF; cdr3_nt: TGTGCCAGCAGCATCGGGACTAGTCCCTACAATGAGCAGTTCTTC; d_call: TRBD2; clone_size: NA; v_call: TRBV7-2; j_call: TRBJ2-1; cdr3_length: 15
cdr3_aa: CASRPSGTDTQYF; cdr3_nt: TGTGCCAGCAGGCCCAGTGGCACAGATACGCAGTATTTT; d_call: NA; clone_size: few; v_call: TRBV25-1; j_call: TRBJ2-3; cdr3_length: 13
cdr3_aa: CASSLRDSRGQPQHF; cdr3_nt: TGTGCCAGCAGCCTACGGGACAGTAGGGGACAGCCCCAGCATTTT; d_call: TRBD1; clone_size: many; v_call: TRBV6-6; j_call: TRBJ1-5; cdr3_length: 15
cdr3_aa: CASSHGEGTGELFF; cdr3_nt: TGCGCCAGCAGCCATGGGGAGGGTACCGGGGAGCTGTTTTTT; d_call: TRBD2; clone_size: many; v_call: TRBV4-3; j_call: TRBJ2-2; cdr3_length: 14
cdr3_aa: CASSTGSSYEQYF; cdr3_nt: TGTGCCAGCAGCACCGGGAGCTCCTACGAGCAGTACTTC; d_call: NA; clone_size: many; v_call: TRBV11-2; j_call: TRBJ2-7; cdr3_length: 13
cdr3_aa: CASSRGQGVRDTQYF; cdr3_nt: TGTGCCAGCAGTCGGGGACAGGGAGTTCGGGATACGCAGTATTTT; d_call: TRBD1; clone_size: NA; v_call: TRBV11-2; j_call: TRBJ2-3; cdr3_length: 15
cdr3_aa: CASTPGTGLRETQYF; cdr3_nt: TGTGCCAGTACCCCGGGGACAGGGTTGCGAGAGACCCAGTACTTC; d_call: TRBD1; clone_size: many; v_call: TRBV6-1; j_call: TRBJ2-5; cdr3_length: 15
cdr3_aa: CASSHEPTWMETQYF; cdr3_nt: TGTGCCAGCTCACATGAACCGACTTGGATGGAGACCCAGTACTTC; d_call: NA; clone_size: few; v_call: TRBV18; j_call: TRBJ2-5; cdr3_length: 15
cdr3_aa: CATRGQANEKLFF; cdr3_nt: TGTGCCACCCGGGGGCAGGCTAATGAAAAACTGTTTTTT; d_call: NA; clone_size: few; v_call: TRBV7-2; j_call: TRBJ1-4; cdr3_length: 13
cdr3_aa: CSAKVGAGSYNEQFF; cdr3_nt: TGCAGTGCTAAAGTGGGGGCGGGGTCCTACAATGAGCAGTTCTTC; d_call: NA; clone_size: many; v_call: TRBV20-1; j_call: TRBJ2-1; cdr3_length: 15
cdr3_aa: CSASLDSTDTQYF; cdr3_nt: TGCAGTGCTAGTCTCGATAGCACAGATACGCAGTATTTT; d_call: NA; clone_size: NA; v_call: TRBV20-1; j_call: TRBJ2-3; cdr3_length: 13
cdr3_aa: CASSQVFGGTSGAPGYNEQFF; cdr3_nt: TGTGCCAGCAGCCAAGTGTTCGGGGGGACTAGCGGGGCCCCGGGGTACAATGAGCAGTTCTTC; d_call: TRBD2; clone_size: NA; v_call: TRBV4-2; j_call: TRBJ2-1; cdr3_length: 21
cdr3_aa: CASSLHGTGNTEAFF; cdr3_nt: TGTGCCAGCAGTTTACATGGGACTGGGAACACTGAAGCTTTCTTT; d_call: NA; clone_size: once; v_call: TRBV28; j_call: TRBJ1-1; cdr3_length: 15
cdr3_aa: CARREYEKLFF; cdr3_nt: TGTGCTAGAAGGGAATATGAAAAACTGTTTTTT; d_call: NA; clone_size: many; v_call: TRBV12-5; j_call: TRBJ1-4; cdr3_length: 11
cdr3_aa: CASSENWKTYGYTF; cdr3_nt: TGTGCCAGCAGTGAGAACTGGAAGACCTATGGCTACACCTTC; d_call: NA; clone_size: many; v_call: TRBV6-1; j_call: TRBJ1-2; cdr3_length: 14
cdr3_aa: CASSRTGQDTQYF; cdr3_nt: TGCGCCAGCAGCCGGACAGGGCAGGATACGCAGTATTTT; d_call: TRBD1; clone_size: few; v_call: TRBV5-1; j_call: TRBJ2-3; cdr3_length: 13
cdr3_aa: CASSYGGDDSPLHF; cdr3_nt: TGTGCCAGCAGTTACGGAGGGGACGATTCACCCCTCCACTTT; d_call: NA; clone_size: many; v_call: TRBV6-5; j_call: TRBJ1-6; cdr3_length: 14
cdr3_aa: CASSIGRGVRPQHF; cdr3_nt: TGTGCCAGCAGTATAGGACGGGGGGTTAGGCCCCAGCATTTT; d_call: NA; clone_size: few; v_call: TRBV27; j_call: TRBJ1-5; cdr3_length: 14
cdr3_aa: CSASETIQGRNQPQHF; cdr3_nt: TGCAGTGCTAGCGAAACAATACAGGGGAGGAATCAGCCCCAGCATTTT; d_call: TRBD1; clone_size: few; v_call: TRBV20-1; j_call: TRBJ1-5; cdr3_length: 16
cdr3_aa: CASSPGLAGIFTGELFF; cdr3_nt: TGCGCCAGCAGCCCCGGACTAGCGGGAATCTTTACCGGGGAGCTGTTTTTT; d_call: TRBD2; clone_size: medium-sized; v_call: TRBV5-1; j_call: TRBJ2-2; cdr3_length: 17
cdr3_aa: CASSMDGYGTQYF; cdr3_nt: TGTGCCAGTAGTATGGACGGGTACGGGACCCAGTACTTC; d_call: NA; clone_size: many; v_call: TRBV19; j_call: TRBJ2-5; cdr3_length: 13
cdr3_aa: CASSPSSGRRETQYF; cdr3_nt: TGTGCCAGCAGCCCTTCTAGCGGGAGAAGGGAGACCCAGTACTTC; d_call: TRBD2; clone_size: few; v_call: TRBV13; j_call: TRBJ2-5; cdr3_length: 15
cdr3_aa: CASSIDRGDTEAFF; cdr3_nt: TGTGCCAGCAGTATTGACAGGGGAGACACTGAAGCTTTCTTT; d_call: TRBD1; clone_size: few; v_call: TRBV2; j_call: TRBJ1-1; cdr3_length: 14
cdr3_aa: CASSHGFVPQETQYF; cdr3_nt: TGCGCCAGCAGTCACGGATTCGTACCCCAAGAGACCCAGTACTTC; d_call: NA; clone_size: few; v_call: TRBV23-1; j_call: TRBJ2-5; cdr3_length: 15
cdr3_aa: CASSFREIDTQYF; cdr3_nt: TGCGCCAGCAGCTTTCGAGAAATAGATACGCAGTATTTT; d_call: NA; clone_size: NA; v_call: TRBV5-1; j_call: TRBJ2-3; cdr3_length: 13
cdr3_aa: CASSLKSPSTGELFF; cdr3_nt: TGTGCCAGCAGCTTGAAATCGCCCAGCACCGGGGAGCTGTTTTTT; d_call: NA; clone_size: many; v_call: TRBV5-4; j_call: TRBJ2-2; cdr3_length: 15
cdr3_aa: CASSLEEIMGGYTF; cdr3_nt: TGTGCCAGCAGCTTAGAAGAGATAATGGGTGGCTACACCTTC; d_call: NA; clone_size: few; v_call: TRBV7-6; j_call: TRBJ1-2; cdr3_length: 14
cdr3_aa: CASSIPPGQKVNEQFF; cdr3_nt: TGTGCCAGCAGTATCCCTCCGGGACAGAAGGTGAATGAGCAGTTCTTC; d_call: TRBD1; clone_size: few; v_call: TRBV6-2/TRBV6-3; j_call: TRBJ2-1; cdr3_length: 16
cdr3_aa: CASSQPGVGVQETQYF; cdr3_nt: TGTGCCAGCAGCCAACCGGGGGTAGGCGTCCAAGAGACCCAGTACTTC; d_call: NA; clone_size: few; v_call: TRBV3-1; j_call: TRBJ2-5; cdr3_length: 16
cdr3_aa: CASSYPSGGAHNEQFF; cdr3_nt: TGTGCCAGCAGTTACCCCAGCGGGGGGGCCCACAATGAGCAGTTCTTC; d_call: TRBD2; clone_size: many; v_call: TRBV6-2/TRBV6-3; j_call: TRBJ2-1; cdr3_length: 16
cdr3_aa: CSVEGTSGGQETQYF; cdr3_nt: TGCAGCGTTGAGGGGACTAGCGGGGGTCAAGAGACCCAGTACTTC; d_call: TRBD2; clone_size: few; v_call: TRBV29-1; j_call: TRBJ2-5; cdr3_length: 15
cdr3_aa: CSTHQSGGLGDTQYF; cdr3_nt: TGCAGTACACACCAATCGGGGGGTTTGGGGGATACGCAGTATTTT; d_call: TRBD2; clone_size: few; v_call: TRBV20-1; j_call: TRBJ2-3; cdr3_length: 15
cdr3_aa: CASSPGGAGYTF; cdr3_nt: TGTGCCAGCTCACCGGGGGGCGCTGGCTACACCTTC; d_call: NA; clone_size: few; v_call: TRBV18; j_call: TRBJ1-2; cdr3_length: 12
cdr3_aa: CASSVRPTFYEQYF; cdr3_nt: TGTGCCAGCAGTGTCAGGCCCACCTTCTACGAGCAGTACTTC; d_call: NA; clone_size: many; v_call: TRBV27; j_call: TRBJ2-7; cdr3_length: 14
cdr3_aa: CASGLIPRVRTGELFF; cdr3_nt: TGTGCTAGTGGCCTTATCCCAAGGGTTAGGACCGGGGAGCTGTTTTTT; d_call: NA; clone_size: NA; v_call: TRBV12-5; j_call: TRBJ2-2; cdr3_length: 16
cdr3_aa: CASNGGRTQGEQFF; cdr3_nt: TGTGCCAGTAATGGCGGGAGGACTCAAGGTGAGCAGTTCTTC; d_call: TRBD2; clone_size: NA; v_call: TRBV19; j_call: TRBJ2-1; cdr3_length: 14
cdr3_aa: CASSFVQPSTDTQYF; cdr3_nt: TGTGCCAGCAGTTTTGTACAGCCGAGCACAGATACGCAGTATTTT; d_call: NA; clone_size: few; v_call: TRBV12-3/TRBV12-4; j_call: TRBJ2-3; cdr3_length: 15
cdr3_aa: CASTPPGHTDTQYF; cdr3_nt: TGTGCCAGCACCCCACCGGGACACACAGATACGCAGTATTTT; d_call: NA; clone_size: NA; v_call: TRBV9; j_call: TRBJ2-3; cdr3_length: 14
cdr3_aa: CSVGPTGGRDTQYF; cdr3_nt: TGCAGCGTTGGGCCTACAGGGGGCCGTGATACGCAGTATTTT; d_call: TRBD1; clone_size: NA; v_call: TRBV29-1; j_call: TRBJ2-3; cdr3_length: 14
cdr3_aa: CASSLQVYNEQFF; cdr3_nt: TGTGCCAGCAGCTTGCAGGTCTACAATGAGCAGTTCTTC; d_call: NA; clone_size: few; v_call: TRBV5-4; j_call: TRBJ2-1; cdr3_length: 13
cdr3_aa: CASSQPTSGMVEQFF; cdr3_nt: TGTGCCAGCAGCCAACCTACTAGCGGGATGGTTGAGCAGTTCTTC; d_call: TRBD2; clone_size: few; v_call: TRBV4-2; j_call: TRBJ2-1; cdr3_length: 15
cdr3_aa: CASSIGALGYNEQFF; cdr3_nt: TGTGCCAGTAGTATTGGGGCTTTAGGGTACAATGAGCAGTTCTTC; d_call: NA; clone_size: NA; v_call: TRBV19; j_call: TRBJ2-1; cdr3_length: 15
cdr3_aa: CASTQQGLAGPSTDTQYF; cdr3_nt: TGTGCCAGCACCCAACAGGGACTAGCGGGGCCCTCCACAGATACGCAGTATTTT; d_call: TRBD2; clone_size: many; v_call: TRBV3-1; j_call: TRBJ2-3; cdr3_length: 18
cdr3_aa: CASRITSINEQFF; cdr3_nt: TGTGCCAGCAGAATCACTAGTATCAATGAGCAGTTCTTC; d_call: NA; clone_size: NA; v_call: TRBV28; j_call: TRBJ2-1; cdr3_length: 13
cdr3_aa: CASSAQGNSNQPQHF; cdr3_nt: TGTGCCAGCAGTGCTCAGGGGAATAGCAATCAGCCCCAGCATTTT; d_call: NA; clone_size: many; v_call: TRBV2; j_call: TRBJ1-5; cdr3_length: 15
cdr3_aa: CSVESLYNEQFF; cdr3_nt: TGCAGCGTTGAAAGTCTCTACAATGAGCAGTTCTTC; d_call: NA; clone_size: many; v_call: TRBV29-1; j_call: TRBJ2-1; cdr3_length: 12
cdr3_aa: CASSLDPGGYEQYF; cdr3_nt: TGTGCCAGCAGCTTAGATCCAGGAGGATACGAGCAGTACTTC; d_call: NA; clone_size: NA; v_call: TRBV11-2; j_call: TRBJ2-7; cdr3_length: 14